This T cell receptor beta chain was documented in a study of regulatory T cells in long-lasting Graves disease. Findings and limits, study-wide: Newly diagnosed Graves' patients had higher TCR diversity than persistent ones.

A few counts support this clonotype. Its matching antigen is unknown. Germline CDR1 reads MDHEN; CDR2 reads SYDVKM. This CDR3 has 11 amino acids. The V gene lost 5 bases and the J gene lost 7 bases, with 9 bases spanning the gap. Documented time point: newly diagnosed GD, antithyroid drugs for less than 3 months. Extracted PBMC RNA gave rise to the TCR library. With iRepertoire HTBI primers and Arm-PCR of CDR3 regions, TCR beta libraries were built. MiXCR, run by TCRdb on the multiplex PCR reads, gives a single entry per CDR3 protein. The table records roughly 610,000 distinct CDR3 sequences, 15% to 20% of them present only once. These sequences were also reported in another study, on T cells in Graves' hyperthyroidism and ophthalmopathy. That paper states: First-round RT-PCR targeting the TCR CDR3 was performed with the HTBI primer set. Most expanded thyroid clonotypes above 0.001 recurred in blood. Stable hyperthyroidism and ophthalmopathy were separated using 13 V-J signatures.

The sequence was obtained from a woman aged 25 to 39 with Graves disease. Source: peripheral blood mononuclear cells (PBMCs), taken at new diagnosis, from a patient treated with antithyroid drugs. The chain joins TRBV28 to TRBJ2-7, with D unresolved. The CDR3 DNA sequence: TGTGCCAGCAGTGCCAGGCTAGAGCAGTACTTC. It is translated as CASSARLEQYF. The full variable domain, completed using reference TRBV28 and TRBJ2-7, is DVKVTQSSRYLVKRTGEKVFLECVQDMDHENMFWYRQDPGLGLRLIYFSYDVKMKEKGDIPEGYSVSREKKERFSLILESASTNQTSMYLCASSARLEQYFGPGTRLTVT.